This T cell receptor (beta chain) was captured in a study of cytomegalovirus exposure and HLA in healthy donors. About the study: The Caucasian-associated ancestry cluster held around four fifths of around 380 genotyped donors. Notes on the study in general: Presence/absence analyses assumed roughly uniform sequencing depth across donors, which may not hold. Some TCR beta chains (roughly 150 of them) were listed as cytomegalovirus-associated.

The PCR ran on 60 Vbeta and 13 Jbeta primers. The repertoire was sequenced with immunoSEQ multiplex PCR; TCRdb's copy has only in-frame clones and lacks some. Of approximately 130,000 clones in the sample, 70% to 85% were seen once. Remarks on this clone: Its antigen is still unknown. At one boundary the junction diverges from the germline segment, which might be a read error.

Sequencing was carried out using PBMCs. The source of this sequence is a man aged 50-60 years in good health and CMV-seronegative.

CDR3 protein: CASRAWSGNGGLFF. The CDR3 region has the DNA TGTGCCAGTAGAGCCTGGTCGGGCAACGGGGGGCTGTTTTTT. The chain recombines TRBV19 with TRBJ2-2; D might be TRBD2 (6 bases). Germline V CDR1 and CDR2: LNHDA, SQIVND (reference sequence). The CDR3 is made up of 14 amino acids.